Below are 8 T cell receptor beta chains sequenced from a single sample in a study of cytomegalovirus exposure and HLA in healthy donors. The PCR made use of 60 Vbeta and 13 Jbeta primers. TCRdb's table, derived via immunoSEQ multiplex PCR, lists solely in-frame clones and lacks some. The sample yields over 120,000 clones, about 80% seen once. Sequencing used PBMCs. These receptors all stem from a female donor in good health and CMV-seronegative.

The chain links TRBV2 to TRBJ1-1; tentative D call: TRBD1 (5 bases). The CDR3 totals 15 residues. Germline CDR1 is SNHLY and CDR2 is FYNNEI. Between the trimmed V and J ends, which lost 6 bases and 5 bases, there was a span of 19 bases. CDR3 region: CASRTTTGVGTEAFF. CDR3 in DNA: TGTGCCAGCAGAACTACCACAGGAGTTGGAACTGAAGCTTTCTTT. Based on the CDR3 plus reference TRBV2 and TRBJ1-1, the full variable domain is EPEVTQTPSHQVTQMGQEVILRCVPISNHLYFYWYRQILGQKVEFLVSFYNNEISEKSEIFDDQFSVERPDGSNFTLKIRSTKLEDSAMYFCASRTTTGVGTEAFFGQGTRLTVV.

The chain uses TRBV27 and TRBJ2-1; tentative D call: TRBD2 (5 bases). There are 17 residues in the CDR3. The V end was cut by 5 bases, the J end by 0 bases, with 17 bases between. The germline V gene has CDR1 MNHEY and CDR2 SMNVEV (reference sequence). The CDR3 here is CASSPRGRKGSYNEQFF. The DNA for the CDR3 is TGTGCCAGCAGTCCACGAGGGCGGAAGGGCTCCTACAATGAGCAGTTCTTC.

This clone was picked up a small number of times. At one boundary the junction diverges from the germline segment, which might be a read error. This sequence joins TRBV28 and TRBJ1-2, with 8 bases that match TRBD1. This CDR3 spans 14 amino acids. The germline CDR1 and CDR2 sequences are MDHEN and SYDVKM. In DNA, the CDR3 is TGTGCCAGCACTCCCGGGACAGGCTTCTATGGCTACCCCTTC. It yields the protein CASTPGTGFYGYPF.

V and J are TRBV4-1 and TRBJ1-2; D might be TRBD1 (6 bases). Trimming stripped 1 base from V and 7 bases from J, with 10 bases between. CDR1 MGHRA and CDR2 YSYEKL come from the germline V gene. This CDR3 spans 13 amino acids. For the CDR3, the DNA is TGCGCCAGCAGCCAAGCAGGGGTTGGTGGCTACACCTTC. As protein: CASSQAGVGGYTF.

The chain couples TRBV9 to TRBJ1-2; the D gene is possibly TRBD1 (6 bases). CDR3 length: 14 residues. Trimming shortened V by 0 bases and J by 5 bases, and 11 bases separated the two germline ends. From germline, CDR1 is SGDLS and CDR2 YYNGEE. Written as DNA, the CDR3 is TGTGCCAGCAGCGTAGATGGGGGCGGGTATGGCTACACCTTC. Its translation: CASSVDGGGYGYTF.

This clone was detected only once. In DNA, the CDR3 is TGTGCCAGCAGTCCGGGTCAGACTGGCTATGGCTACACCTTC. Translating gives CASSPGQTGYGYTF. The chain has TRBV28 and TRBJ1-2; no clear D. The germline V gene has CDR1 MDHEN and CDR2 SYDVKM. This CDR3 region has 14 residues. Deletions cut 5 bases from V and 4 bases from J, with 14 bases between.

The chain uses TRBV2 and TRBJ2-5, with D maybe TRBD2 (6 bases). This CDR3 comprises 14 residues. CDR1 is SNHLY, CDR2 FYNNEI, per germline. Trimming pared 4 bases from V and 2 bases from J, leaving 11 bases between. CDR3 residues: CASSGSTSQETQYF. The CDR3 DNA reads as TGTGCCAGCAGTGGCTCGACTAGTCAAGAGACCCAGTACTTC.

The chain employs TRBV28 and TRBJ2-7, with TRBD1 matching over 9 bases. Per germline, CDR1 MDHEN and CDR2 SYDVKM. V lost 0 bases and J lost 2; bases outside the gene matches: 5. The CDR3 contains 16 residues. The CDR3 DNA is TGTGCCAGCAGTTTATGGGGACAGGGAATTCCCTACGAGCAGTACTTC. Encoded protein: CASSLWGQGIPYEQYF.